The 6 T cell receptor beta chains below all came from one sample that was sequenced in a study of T cells after yellow fever vaccination. From the 5' RACE reads, TCRdb called clonotypes with MiXCR, one entry per CDR3 protein. Of around 400,000 distinct CDR3 sequences listed, 11% are singletons. This specimen consisted of PBMCs, obtained on the day of the first yellow fever vaccination. The receptors were sampled from a man aged 18-30 years who received the YFV17D yellow fever vaccine.

The table lists this clonotype with many counts. This chain connects TRBV3-1 to TRBJ1-2; 7 nucleotides align to TRBD1. Germline CDR1 is LGHDT and CDR2 is YNNKEL (reference sequence). This CDR3 has 12 residues. V lost 5 bases and J lost 6; bases outside the gene matches: 3. The CDR3 DNA is TGTGCCAGCAGCGAACAGGGGAATGGCTACACCTTC. Residues: CASSEQGNGYTF.

There are a few counts of this clonotype. V usage is TRBV24-1 and J usage is TRBJ2-2, with 11 bases matching TRBD2. Germline V CDR1 and CDR2: KGHDR, SFDVKD. The CDR3 loop spans 15 amino acids. V lost 4 bases to trimming and J lost 7 bases; unmatched junction nucleotides: 4. CDR3 sequence (DNA): TGTGCCACCAGTGACCCCGGGACTAGCGGCGGGGAGCTGTTTTTT. Protein: CATSDPGTSGGELFF.

The V gene is TRBV6-2 or TRBV6-3, the J gene TRBJ2-7, with 10 bases lining up with TRBD2. Germline CDR1 and CDR2: MNHEY and SVGEGT. The CDR3 is made up of 13 amino acids. V trimming: 7 bases; J trimming: 3 bases; junction bases outside the gene matches: 3. CDR3 coding DNA: TGTGCCAGCAAGAGCGGGGGGGACTACGAGCAGTACTTC. This codes for CASKSGGDYEQYF.

The J gene is TRBJ1-6, the V gene TRBV5-1; 9 nucleotides align to TRBD1. V shed 7 bases and J 10 bases; nucleotides not matched to a gene: 6. The CDR3 spans 13 residues. The V gene's germline CDR1 is SGHRS and CDR2 YFSETQ. The DNA for the CDR3 is TGCGCCAGCCGGGACAGGGAGGGATCACCCCTCCACTTT. Its translation is CASRDREGSPLHF. Complete variable domain (other parts from reference TRBV5-1 and TRBJ1-6): KAGVTQTPRYLIKTRGQQVTLSCSPISGHRSVSWYQQTPGQGLQFLFEYFSETQRNKGNFPGRFSGRQFSNSRSEMNVSTLELGDSALYLCASRDREGSPLHFGNGTRLTVT.

This clonotype showed up just a few times. V and J are TRBV4-2 and TRBJ2-7; D is possibly TRBD1 (5 bases). Trimming pared 4 bases from V and 5 bases from J, leaving 18 bases between. The CDR3 extends over 15 amino acids. The germline CDR1 and CDR2 sequences are LGHNA and YNFKEQ. The CDR3 nucleotides read TGTGCCAGCAGCCCACTCCTCGCGGCAGGGAACGAGCAGTACTTC. Translating gives CASSPLLAAGNEQYF.

This clonotype was seen only a few times. The rearrangement joins TRBV5-5 to TRBJ2-2; D is ambiguous. Trimming removed 1 base at V and 0 bases at J, with 7 bases between. Germline V lookup: CDR1 SGHKS, CDR2 YYEKEE (reference sequence). CDR3 length: 15 amino acids. The CDR3 nucleotides read TGTGCCAGCAGCTTGTCTTTACCGAACACCGGGGAGCTGTTTTTT. This sequence encodes CASSLSLPNTGELFF.